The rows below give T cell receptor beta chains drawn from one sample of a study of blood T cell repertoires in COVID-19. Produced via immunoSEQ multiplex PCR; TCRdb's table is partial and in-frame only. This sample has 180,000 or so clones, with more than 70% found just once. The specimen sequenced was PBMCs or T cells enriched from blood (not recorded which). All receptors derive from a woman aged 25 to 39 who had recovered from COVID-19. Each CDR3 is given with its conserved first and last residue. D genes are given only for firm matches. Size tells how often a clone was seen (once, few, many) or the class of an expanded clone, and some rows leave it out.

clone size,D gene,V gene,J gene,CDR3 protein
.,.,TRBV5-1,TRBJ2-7,CASSLDSAVYEQYF
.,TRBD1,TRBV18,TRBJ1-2,CASSLDRGDGYTF
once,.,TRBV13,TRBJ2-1,CASSSKLGGGPYNEQFF
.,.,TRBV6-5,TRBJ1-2,CASRGGRNYGYTF
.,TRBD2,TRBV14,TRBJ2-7,CASSQGREGLDEQYF
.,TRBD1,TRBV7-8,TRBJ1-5,CASSRGQGANQPQHF
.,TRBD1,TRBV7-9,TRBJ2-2,CASSYLGQYTGELFF
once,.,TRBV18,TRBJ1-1,CASSPQGRGDEAFF
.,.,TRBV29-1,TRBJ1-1,CSVPQPNTEAFF
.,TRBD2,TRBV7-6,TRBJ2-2,CASSTSLAGVNTGELFF
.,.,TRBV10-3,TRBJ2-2,CAIKGGPHGELFF